Following are 30 T cell receptor beta chains from one sample sequenced in a study of Ad26.COV2.S vaccination and SARS-CoV-2 variants. Treatment specified: some 19 received Ad26.COV2.S at low or high dose, single or two shots; 5 received placebo; per-sample allocation not given. Specimen acquisition occurred on day 63 following the initial vaccine or placebo injection. Using immunoSEQ multiplex PCR, the repertoire was profiled, and TCRdb retains in-frame clones only, with some absent. The sample lists 380,000 or so clones, about 88% seen once, with around 6.6% in the top ten. Sequenced material: peripheral blood, taken in a trial of Ad26.COV2.S vaccine versus placebo. The receptors stem from a person aged 18 to 65 who received the Ad26.COV2.S COVID-19 vaccine or a placebo.

The chain has TRBV7-2 and TRBJ1-5; 8 nucleotides agree with TRBD1. The CDR3 consists of 16 residues. Trimming cost V 4 bases and J 6 bases; bases outside gene matches: 11. Per the germline V gene, CDR1 is SGHTA and CDR2 is FQGNSA. As DNA, the CDR3 is TGTGCCAGCAGCTATAGTCCGGGGGACAGGACTCAGCCCCAGCATTTT. This codes for CASSYSPGDRTQPQHF.

J is TRBJ2-1 and V is TRBV9; 8 positions match TRBD2. CDR1 SGDLS and CDR2 YYNGEE come from the germline V gene. There are 19 residues in the CDR3. Germline trimming cut 1 base from V and 4 bases from J; bases unmatched to any gene: 16. The CDR3 nucleotides are TGTGCCAGCAGCGTAAGATCGAGCGGGAGTAGCGGGAATTACAATGAGCAGTTCTTC. This gives the protein CASSVRSSGSSGNYNEQFF.

This chain joins TRBV5-6 and TRBJ1-4; 11 bases agree with TRBD1. Germline V gene data show CDR1 as SGHDT and CDR2 as YYEEEE. This CDR3 comprises 16 residues. V gave up 7 bases and J gave up 3 bases; unmatched junction bases: 8. The CDR3 sequence: CASARTGGTANEKLFF. As DNA, the CDR3 is TGTGCCAGCGCCAGGACAGGGGGCACGGCTAATGAAAAACTGTTTTTT.

V usage is TRBV29-1 and J usage is TRBJ1-5; possibly TRBD1 for D (6 bases). This CDR3 has 14 residues. V shed 7 bases and J shed 2 bases, with 15 bases lying between them. The germline V gene encodes CDR1 SQVTM and CDR2 ANQGSEA. CDR3: CSASGADGNQPQHF. The CDR3 coding sequence is TGCAGCGCCTCAGGGGCAGATGGCAATCAGCCCCAGCATTTT.

The chain's CDR3 is CASSNGGMKADTQYF. CDR3 DNA: TGTGCCAGCAGTAATGGCGGGATGAAGGCAGATACGCAGTATTTT. The chain carries TRBV7-3 and TRBJ2-3; possibly TRBD2 for D (6 bases). Germline values: CDR1 SGHTA, CDR2 FQGTGA. There are 15 residues in the CDR3. V was shortened by 6 bases and J by 4 bases, with 17 bases between the two germline ends.

This chain uses TRBV4-3 with TRBJ2-7; 8 bases agree with TRBD1. Germline CDR1 reads LGHNA; CDR2 reads YSLEER. Trimming cost V 0 bases and J 3 bases; bases outside gene matches: 7. The CDR3 is 16 amino acids. CDR3 nucleotide sequence: TGCGCCAGCAGCCAAGATGTAGGGACAGGCAGCTACGAGCAGTACTTC. Residues: CASSQDVGTGSYEQYF.

The DNA for the CDR3 is TGTGCCAGCAGCTTAGGAATGGGTTCACCCCTCCACTTT. Translating gives CASSLGMGSPLHF. J is TRBJ1-6 and V is TRBV7-9; no firm D call. Germline loops: CDR1 SEHNR, CDR2 FQNEAQ (reference sequence). V was cut by 1 base and J by 9 bases, with 7 bases left in between. This CDR3 contains 13 residues.

This clone showed up just once. The V call is TRBV7-6, the J call TRBJ2-2, with TRBD1 identical over 9 bases. CDR3 size: 16 residues. Germline assignment: CDR1 SGHVS and CDR2 FNYEAQ. The V segment lost 5 bases and the J segment 0 bases; nucleotides outside the gene matches: 4. The CDR3 coding sequence is TGTGCCAGCAGCCAGAGGACAGGGGCGAACACCGGGGAGCTGTTTTTT. It specifies CASSQRTGANTGELFF.

The chain uses TRBV6-5 and TRBJ1-6; a possible D gene is TRBD1 (5 bases). V dropped 7 bases and J dropped 14 bases, with 21 bases sitting between them. Germline V gene lookup returns CDR1 MNHEY and CDR2 SVGAGI. This CDR3 is built from 14 residues. Here the CDR3 DNA reads TGTGCCAGCACCCCGCGGGGTGGGGGTGGGACCCTCCACTTT. This sequence encodes CASTPRGGGGTLHF.

The chain carries TRBV6-2 or TRBV6-3 and TRBJ2-7; D unresolved. This CDR3 comprises 12 residues. Germline CDR1 is MNHEY and CDR2 is SVGEGT. V dropped 5 bases and J dropped 3 bases, with 8 bases sitting between them. The CDR3 DNA is TGTGCCAGCAGTAGACTCGACTACGAGCAGTACTTC. Protein sequence: CASSRLDYEQYF.

This chain uses TRBV6-5 with TRBJ1-6, with D possibly TRBD1 on 5 matching bases. Germline V gene data show CDR1 as MNHEY and CDR2 as SVGAGI. The length of the CDR3 is 13 residues. V gave up 8 bases and J gave up 7 bases, with 12 bases separating them. CDR3 nucleotide sequence: TGTGCCAGCCTGGCAGGGTTGAATTCACCCCTCCACTTT. This encodes CASLAGLNSPLHF.

The gene calls are TRBV29-1 and TRBJ1-4; D is possibly TRBD1 (5 bases). The length of the CDR3 is 16 residues. The V end lost 1 base, the J end lost 5 bases, and 17 bases lay between the germline ends. The germline gives CDR1 SQVTM, CDR2 ANQGSEA. The CDR3, as DNA: TGCAGCGTTGAAGTTCGTGACAGTGCTCTAAATGAAAAACTGTTTTTT. Its translation is CSVEVRDSALNEKLFF.

The chain combines TRBV4-2 with TRBJ2-7; 9 nucleotides line up with TRBD2. J gave up 6 bases and V 0 bases, and 9 bases lay outside the gene matches. The CDR3 extends over 16 amino acids. The germline V gene encodes CDR1 LGHNA and CDR2 YNFKEQ. DNA for the CDR3: TGTGCCAGCAGCCAAGATCTTCCTGGACTAGCGAGCGAGCAGTACTTC. Amino acids: CASSQDLPGLASEQYF.

This chain links TRBV5-5 with TRBJ2-3; 7 nucleotides line up with TRBD2. The CDR3 extends over 16 amino acids. CDR1 and CDR2 (germline): SGHKS, YYEKEE (reference sequence). V dropped 1 base and J dropped 3; count of bases not matched to a gene: 8. CDR3 protein: CASSLRWEGRTDTQYF. The CDR3, as DNA: TGTGCCAGCAGCTTGCGGTGGGAGGGGCGAACAGATACGCAGTATTTT.

The gene calls are TRBV3-1 (or the pseudogene TRBV3-2) and TRBJ1-1; 7 nucleotides agree with TRBD1. The length of the CDR3 is 14 residues. V lost 4 bases, J lost 4 bases, and 6 bases stayed unmatched. Per germline, CDR1 LGHDT and CDR2 YNNKEL (reference sequence). CDR3 in amino acids: CASSPMSGGTEAFF. Here the CDR3 DNA reads TGTGCCAGCAGCCCGATGTCAGGGGGCACTGAAGCTTTCTTT.

The chain has TRBV12-3 or TRBV12-4 and TRBJ1-2; weak D call: TRBD1 (5 bases). V was clipped by 6 bases and J by 7 bases, with 12 bases between them. The CDR3 spans 12 residues. CDR3 residues: CASSVGGFGYTF. CDR3 coding DNA: TGTGCCAGCAGCGTCGGGGGTTTTGGCTACACCTTC.

As for this clone: A far larger clone is one nucleotide away, so this likely arose from a read error. This chain links TRBV9 with TRBJ2-7, with 11 positions matching TRBD1. The junction had 4 bases not matched to a gene; V was cut back by 5 bases and J by 3 bases. The CDR3 length is 14 residues. Germline-derived CDR1 and CDR2 are SGDLS and YYNGEE. The chain's CDR3 is CASSDGTGGYEQYF. The DNA for the CDR3 is TGTGCCAGCAGTGATGGGACAGGGGGCTACGAGCAGTACTTC.

The CDR3, as DNA: TGTGCCAGCAGCCTCACCTCCCCGGGACAGGGAGGATTCGGCTATGGCTACACCTTC. Its translation: CASSLTSPGQGGFGYGYTF. The chain recombines TRBV7-2 with TRBJ1-2; 9 bases align to TRBD1. The V gene end was trimmed by 5 bases and the J gene end by 4 bases; junction bases not matched to a gene: 20. CDR1 SGHTA and CDR2 FQGNSA come from the germline V gene. The CDR3 totals 19 residues. Combining the CDR3 with reference TRBV7-2 and TRBJ1-2 gives the whole variable domain GAGVSQSPSNKVTEKGKDVELRCDPISGHTALYWYRQSLGQGLEFLIYFQGNSAPDKSGLPSDRFSAERTGGSVSTLTIQRTQQEDSAVYLCASSLTSPGQGGFGYGYTFGSGTRLTVV.

The chain has TRBV28 and TRBJ2-3; possible D gene TRBD2, 6 bases. The CDR3 extends over 16 amino acids. Germline-derived CDR1 and CDR2 are MDHEN and SYDVKM. V was cut by 6 bases and J by 5 bases, with 21 bases left in between. CDR3 DNA sequence: TGTGCCAGCAGACCCCCAGGCGGGGTCGTGGGAGATACGCAGTATTTT. Protein sequence: CASRPPGGVVGDTQYF.

CDR3 coding DNA: TGTGCCAGCAGTCACCACCTTAAAATATATTTT. It translates to CASSHHLKIYF. The V gene is TRBV6-5, the J gene TRBJ1-3; no clear D. Trimming took off 5 bases at V and 13 bases at J, with 12 bases between the two ends. CDR3 length: 11 amino acids. Germline V gene data show CDR1 as MNHEY and CDR2 as SVGAGI.

The chain joins TRBV30 to TRBJ2-1; 7 bases line up with TRBD2. Losses at the gene ends were 3 bases for V and 3 bases for J; bases not matched to a gene: 8. Germline CDR1 reads GTSNPN; CDR2 reads SVGIG (reference sequence). The length of the CDR3 is 15 residues. CDR3 DNA sequence: TGTGCCTGGAGCGAGTTTACTAGCGACTACAATGAGCAGTTCTTC. It yields the protein CAWSEFTSDYNEQFF.

The chain recombines TRBV13 with TRBJ2-1, with D possibly TRBD2 on 6 matching bases. This CDR3 spans 17 amino acids. Looked up from germline, CDR1 is PRHDT and CDR2 is FYEKMQ (reference sequence). V was clipped by 2 bases and J by 4 bases, with 18 bases between them. CDR3 sequence reads: CASSLNRGGIRYNEQFF. The CDR3 region has the DNA TGTGCCAGCAGCTTAAATCGCGGCGGGATCCGGTACAATGAGCAGTTCTTC.

This chain joins TRBV9 and TRBJ1-4; no clear D gene. CDR1 is SGDLS, CDR2 YYNGEE, per germline. CDR3 length: 14 residues. V was shortened by 0 bases and J by 2 bases, with 5 bases between the two germline ends. CDR3 nucleotides: TGTGCCAGCAGCGTAGGTTCGACTAATGAAAAACTGTTTTTT. Its protein product is CASSVGSTNEKLFF.

The V gene is TRBV18, the J gene TRBJ1-4, with D perhaps TRBD1 (6 bases). Germline assignment: CDR1 KGHSH and CDR2 LQKENI. Trimming took 5 bases from V and 8 from J, leaving 21 bases between them. The CDR3 has 16 residues. The CDR3 reads CASSYAAGAEEEKLFF. The DNA for the CDR3 is TGTGCCAGCTCATACGCGGCGGGGGCAGAGGAGGAAAAACTGTTTTTT.

This clone was counted once. CDR3 sequence reads: CASSAPGLTNTGELFF. The CDR3 region has the DNA TGTGCCAGCAGTGCCCCCGGGTTAACGAACACCGGGGAGCTGTTTTTT. V usage is TRBV28 and J usage is TRBJ2-2, with no clear D. V dropped 5 bases and J dropped 0 bases, with 13 bases sitting between them. This CDR3 spans 16 amino acids. The germline gives CDR1 MDHEN, CDR2 SYDVKM.

This clone appeared once. J is TRBJ2-1 and V is TRBV7-3; TRBD1 is a possible D gene (6 bases). The CDR3 has 18 residues. V lost 4 bases and J lost 7, with 26 bases in between. Germline CDR1 is SGHTA and CDR2 is FQGTGA. The CDR3 bases are TGTGCCAGCAGCTCAATACTCGTCACAGGGCCTCACCTAAATGAGCAGTTCTTC. Translating it yields CASSSILVTGPHLNEQFF.

The chain uses TRBV4-1 and TRBJ2-1; 11 bases agree with TRBD2. This CDR3 has 15 amino acids. Germline CDR1 and CDR2: MGHRA and YSYEKL. V lost 3 bases and J lost 8; bases outside the gene matches: 6. The CDR3 DNA sequence: TGCGCCAGCAGCCATTTAGCGGGGGGGCTCTATGAGCAGTTCTTC. The encoded protein is CASSHLAGGLYEQFF.

This sequence joins TRBV7-2 and TRBJ1-2; 10 positions agree with TRBD1. Trimming removed 5 bases from V and 5 bases from J; junction bases left unmatched: 8. In germline, CDR1 is SGHTA, CDR2 FQGNSA. This CDR3 spans 15 amino acids. The CDR3 is CASSPQDRGFYGYTF. The CDR3 DNA reads as TGTGCCAGCAGCCCCCAGGACAGGGGGTTTTATGGCTACACCTTC.

The J gene is TRBJ2-1, the V gene TRBV7-8; 8 nucleotides agree with TRBD2. The CDR3 spans 19 residues. Trimming removed 2 bases from V and 12 bases from J; junction bases left unmatched: 24. Germline V gives CDR1 SGHVS, CDR2 FQNEAQ. CDR3 in DNA: TGTGCCAGCAGCTTACGGGGACAAGGGGCACCGGGACTAGTTCTTCGGCAGTTCTTC. Residues: CASSLRGQGAPGLVLRQFF.

For this clone: Other DNA sequences in this specimen translate into the identical CDR3. The rearrangement uses TRBV10-3 and TRBJ1-3, with unresolved D. Germline CDR1 is ENHRY and CDR2 is SYGVKD. Between the trimmed V and J ends, which lost 4 bases and 1 base, there was a span of 8 bases. CDR3 length: 14 residues. In DNA form, the CDR3 reads TGTGCCATCAGTGTCGGAGGATCTGGAAACACCATATATTTT. Residues: CAISVGGSGNTIYF.